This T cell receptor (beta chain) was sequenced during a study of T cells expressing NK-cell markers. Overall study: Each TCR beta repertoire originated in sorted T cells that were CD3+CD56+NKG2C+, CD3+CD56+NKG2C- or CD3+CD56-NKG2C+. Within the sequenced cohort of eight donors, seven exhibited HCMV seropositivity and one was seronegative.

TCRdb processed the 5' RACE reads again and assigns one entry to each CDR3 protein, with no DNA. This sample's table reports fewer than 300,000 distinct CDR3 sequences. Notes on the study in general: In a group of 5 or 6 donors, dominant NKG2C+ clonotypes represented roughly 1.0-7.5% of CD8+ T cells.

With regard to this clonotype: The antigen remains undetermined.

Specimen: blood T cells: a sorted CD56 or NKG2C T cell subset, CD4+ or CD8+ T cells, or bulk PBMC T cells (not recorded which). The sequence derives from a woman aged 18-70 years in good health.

The chain's CDR3 is CASSSTGQVYGYTF. The chain has TRBV7-9 and TRBJ1-2. There are 14 residues in the CDR3. Germline lookup yields CDR1 SEHNR and CDR2 FQNEAQ (reference sequence).